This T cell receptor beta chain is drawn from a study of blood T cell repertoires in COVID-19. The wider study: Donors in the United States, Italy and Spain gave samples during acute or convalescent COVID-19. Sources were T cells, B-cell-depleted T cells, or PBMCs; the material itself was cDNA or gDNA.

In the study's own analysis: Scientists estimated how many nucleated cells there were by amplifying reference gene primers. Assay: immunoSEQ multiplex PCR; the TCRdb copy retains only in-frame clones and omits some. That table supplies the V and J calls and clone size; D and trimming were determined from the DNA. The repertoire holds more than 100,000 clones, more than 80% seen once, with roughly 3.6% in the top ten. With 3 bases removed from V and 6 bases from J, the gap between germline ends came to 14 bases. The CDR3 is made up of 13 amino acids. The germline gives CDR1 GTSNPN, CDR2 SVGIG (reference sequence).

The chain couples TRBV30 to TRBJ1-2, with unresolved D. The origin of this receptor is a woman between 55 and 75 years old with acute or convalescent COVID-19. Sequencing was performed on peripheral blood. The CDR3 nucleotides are TGTGCCTGGAGAGATCGTCGGTCTAATGGCTACACCTTC. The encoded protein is CAWRDRRSNGYTF. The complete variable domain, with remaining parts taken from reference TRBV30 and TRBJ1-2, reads SQTIHQWPATLVQPVGSPLSLECTVEGTSNPNLYWYRQAAGRGLQLLFYSVGIGQISSEVPQNLSASRPQDRQFILSSKKLLLSDSGFYLCAWRDRRSNGYTFGSGTRLTVV.